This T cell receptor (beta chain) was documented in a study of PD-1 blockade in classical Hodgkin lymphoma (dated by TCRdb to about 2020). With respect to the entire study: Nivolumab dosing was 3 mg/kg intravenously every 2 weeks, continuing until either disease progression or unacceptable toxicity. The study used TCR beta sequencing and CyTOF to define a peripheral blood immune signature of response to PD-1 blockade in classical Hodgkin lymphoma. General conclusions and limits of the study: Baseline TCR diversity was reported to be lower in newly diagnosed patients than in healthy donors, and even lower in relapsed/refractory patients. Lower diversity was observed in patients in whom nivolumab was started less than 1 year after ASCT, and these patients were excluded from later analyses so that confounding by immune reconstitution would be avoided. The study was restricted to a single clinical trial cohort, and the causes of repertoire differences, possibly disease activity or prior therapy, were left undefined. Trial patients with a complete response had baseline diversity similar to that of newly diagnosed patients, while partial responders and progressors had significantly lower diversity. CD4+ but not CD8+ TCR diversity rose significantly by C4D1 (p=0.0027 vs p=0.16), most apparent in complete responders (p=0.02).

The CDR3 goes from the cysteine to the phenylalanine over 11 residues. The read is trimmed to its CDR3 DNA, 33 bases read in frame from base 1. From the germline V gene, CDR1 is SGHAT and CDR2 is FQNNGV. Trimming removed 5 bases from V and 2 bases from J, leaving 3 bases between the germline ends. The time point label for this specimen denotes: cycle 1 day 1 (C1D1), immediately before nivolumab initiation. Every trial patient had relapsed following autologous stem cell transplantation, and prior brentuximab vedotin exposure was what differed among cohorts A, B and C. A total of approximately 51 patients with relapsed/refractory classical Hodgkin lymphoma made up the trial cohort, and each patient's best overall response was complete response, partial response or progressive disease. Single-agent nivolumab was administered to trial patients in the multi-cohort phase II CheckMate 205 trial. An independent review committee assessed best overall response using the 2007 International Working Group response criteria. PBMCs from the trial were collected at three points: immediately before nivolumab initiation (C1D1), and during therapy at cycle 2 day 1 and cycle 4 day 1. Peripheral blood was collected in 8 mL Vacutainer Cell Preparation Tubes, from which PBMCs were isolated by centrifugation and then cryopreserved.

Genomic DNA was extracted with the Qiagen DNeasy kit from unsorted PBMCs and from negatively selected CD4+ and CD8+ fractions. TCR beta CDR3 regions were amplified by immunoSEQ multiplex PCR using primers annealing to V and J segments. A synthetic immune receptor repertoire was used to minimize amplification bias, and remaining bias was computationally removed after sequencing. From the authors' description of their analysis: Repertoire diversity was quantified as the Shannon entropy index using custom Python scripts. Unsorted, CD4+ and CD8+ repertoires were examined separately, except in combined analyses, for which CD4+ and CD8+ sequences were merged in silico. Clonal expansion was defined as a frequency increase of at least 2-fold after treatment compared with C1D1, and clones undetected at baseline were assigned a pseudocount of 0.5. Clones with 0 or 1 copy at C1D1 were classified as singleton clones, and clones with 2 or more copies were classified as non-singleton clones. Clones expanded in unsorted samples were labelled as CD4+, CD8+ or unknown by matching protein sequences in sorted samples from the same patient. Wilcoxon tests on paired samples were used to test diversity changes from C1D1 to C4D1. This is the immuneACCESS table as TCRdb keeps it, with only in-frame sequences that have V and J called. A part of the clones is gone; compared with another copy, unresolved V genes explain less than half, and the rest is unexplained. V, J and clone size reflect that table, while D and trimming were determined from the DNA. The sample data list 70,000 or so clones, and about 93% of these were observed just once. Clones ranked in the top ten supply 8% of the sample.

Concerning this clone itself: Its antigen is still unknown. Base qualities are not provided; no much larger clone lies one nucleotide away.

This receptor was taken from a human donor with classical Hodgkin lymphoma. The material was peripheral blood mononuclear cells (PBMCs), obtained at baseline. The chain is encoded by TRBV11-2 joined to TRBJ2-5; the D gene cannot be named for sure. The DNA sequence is TGTGCCAGCAGCCCTCAAGAGACCCAGTACTTC. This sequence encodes CASSPQETQYF. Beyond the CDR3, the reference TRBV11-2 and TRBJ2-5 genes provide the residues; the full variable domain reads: EAGVAQSPRYKIIEKRQSVAFWCNPISGHATLYWYQQILGQGPKLLIQFQNNGVVDDSQLPKDRFSAERLKGVDSTLKIQPAKLEDSAVYLCASSPQETQYFGPGTRLLVL.